The 5 T cell receptor beta chains given below trace back to one sample, sequenced in a study of blood T cell repertoires in COVID-19. Clones were read by immunoSEQ multiplex PCR, and TCRdb kept only the in-frame ones, dropping some. The sample has 200,000 to 250,000 clones, 84% seen once; the top ten hold approximately 2%. Sequencing input: PBMCs or T cells enriched from blood (not recorded which). These receptors were taken from a man aged 60 to 75 who had recovered from COVID-19.

The rearrangement links TRBV5-1 to TRBJ2-5, with 13 bases lining up with TRBD2. This CDR3 comprises 17 residues. V was clipped by 0 bases and J by 5 bases; unmatched bases: 7. Germline CDR1 SGHRS, CDR2 YFSETQ. The CDR3 reads CASSLGLAGGSSETQYF. The CDR3 region has the DNA TGCGCCAGCAGCTTGGGACTAGCGGGGGGTAGTTCCGAGACCCAGTACTTC.

CDR3 protein: CASSPLKIYEQYF. The CDR3, as DNA: TGTGCCAGCAGCCCCCTAAAAATCTACGAGCAGTACTTC. The chain combines TRBV7-8 with TRBJ2-7; D remains unclear. V shed 5 bases and J shed 3 bases, with 11 bases lying between them. CDR3 length equals 13 residues. CDR1 and CDR2 (germline): SGHVS, FQNEAQ.

The CDR3: CASSPSLTGDSPLHF. CDR3 coding DNA: TGTGCCAGCAGCCCGTCCCTGACGGGTGATTCACCCCTCCACTTT. This rearrangement joins TRBV3-1 (or the pseudogene TRBV3-2) to TRBJ1-6, with unresolved D. CDR1 and CDR2 from the germline V gene are LGHDT and YNNKEL (reference sequence). V was shortened by 4 bases and J by 8 bases, with 15 bases between the two germline ends. This CDR3 region has 15 residues.

CDR3 coding DNA: TGCAGCGTTAGGTCTCAGACTACCGGGGAGCTGTTTTTT. Its protein is CSVRSQTTGELFF. The gene calls are TRBV29-1 and TRBJ2-2, with D unresolved. The CDR3 sequence is 13 residues long. Germline V CDR1 and CDR2: SQVTM, ANQGSEA. V was trimmed by 5 bases and J by 5 bases, leaving 12 bases between them.

V is TRBV7-9 and J is TRBJ1-6; D is perhaps TRBD1 (6 bases). This CDR3 region has 17 residues. Germline CDR1 and CDR2: SEHNR and FQNEAQ (reference sequence). Trimming removed 5 bases at V and 7 bases at J, with 21 bases between. The DNA of the CDR3 is TGTGCCAGCAGCCCTCCCCCCGGCCAGGGGAACAATTCACCCCTCCACTTT. It yields the protein CASSPPPGQGNNSPLHF.